A selection of T cell receptor beta chains follows, all from one sample in a study of T cell responses to AZD1222 COVID-19 vaccine. Clones were sequenced by immunoSEQ multiplex PCR, and TCRdb holds only the in-frame ones, with some missing. The profile shows 150,000 to 200,000 clones, 85% to 95% of them singletons. Sample: peripheral blood, taken on day 0 of AZD1222 vaccination. These receptors all come from an adult in good health. CDR3s include the opening cysteine and the closing phenylalanine or tryptophan. D genes are given only for firm matches. The size entry is marked missing in some rows and otherwise reads once, few, many or a size class.

>TRBD1|TRBJ1-3|TRBV19|NA
TGTGCCAGTAGTACCGGGACAGGTAACTCTGGAAACACCATATATTTT
CASSTGTGNSGNTIYF
>NA|TRBJ1-2|TRBV7-9|NA
TGTGCCAGCAGCTTAGCGATTTATGAGGAGGTCGATGGCTACACCTTC
CASSLAIYEEVDGYTF
>NA|TRBJ1-2|TRBV5-4|NA
TGTGCCAGCAGCCTCCTTGGTGGGAGTGATGGCTACACCTTC
CASSLLGGSDGYTF
>NA|TRBJ2-3|TRBV28|NA
TGTGCCAGCAGTGCTACGACCCTGGGAGGCACAGATACGCAGTATTTT
CASSATTLGGTDTQYF
>NA|TRBJ1-3|TRBV7-9|NA
TGTGCCAGCAGCTTACAGGGGAGCTCTGGAAACACCATATATTTT
CASSLQGSSGNTIYF
>TRBD2|TRBJ2-5|TRBV7-7|NA
TGTGCTAGCAGCTTAGGGAGAGGCCTAGCGGGGGTCGACCAGTACTTC
CASSLGRGLAGVDQYF
>NA|TRBJ2-2|TRBV7-8|NA
TGTGCCAGCAGCTTAGGGGTAGCGTACAGCGGGGAGCTGTTTTTT
CASSLGVAYSGELFF
>TRBD1|TRBJ1-1|TRBV7-2|NA
TGTGCCAGCAGCCGCACATGGGGACAGGGGAACACTGAAGCTTTCTTT
CASSRTWGQGNTEAFF
>NA|TRBJ2-7|TRBV5-5|once
TGTGCCAGCAGCTGGCTGGACAGAACCTACGAGCAGTACTTC
CASSWLDRTYEQYF
>NA|TRBJ1-6|TRBV11-3|NA
TGTGCCAGCAGCCGTCCAGGGTCACCCCTCCACTTT
CASSRPGSPLHF
>NA|TRBJ2-7|TRBV2|NA
TGTGCCAGCAGTGTCGCCGAGTACGAGCAGTACTTC
CASSVAEYEQYF
>NA|TRBJ1-5|TRBV6-4|NA
TGTGCCAGCAGCATGGACATCGATCAGCCCCAGCATTTT
CASSMDIDQPQHF
>TRBD1|TRBJ2-2|TRBV11-2|NA
TGTGCCAGCAGGGGGACAGGGAACACCGGGGAGCTGTTTTTT
CASRGTGNTGELFF
>NA|TRBJ1-1|TRBV5-6|once
TGTGCCAGCAGCCCCTGGACAGACATGAACACTGAAGCTTTCTTT
CASSPWTDMNTEAFF
>NA|TRBJ1-5|TRBV4-2|few
TGTGCCAGCAGCCAAGGGCAGGTTGAGCAGCCCCAGCATTTT
CASSQGQVEQPQHF
>TRBD1|TRBJ1-6|TRBV6-6|once
TGTGCCAGCAGTCCCACGTTACAGGGGATTTACTATTCACCCCTCCACTTT
CASSPTLQGIYYSPLHF
>NA|TRBJ2-1|TRBV6-4|NA
TGTGCCAGCAGTGACTCATATGAGCAGTTCTTC
CASSDSYEQFF
>NA|TRBJ1-4|TRBV5-1|NA
TGCGCCAGCAGCGCCGGACAGATTAATGAAAAACTGTTTTTT
CASSAGQINEKLFF
>NA|TRBJ1-2|TRBV5-5|once
TGTGCCAGCAGCTTGGGGGGGACGACAAACTATGGCTACACCTTC
CASSLGGTTNYGYTF
>TRBD2|TRBJ2-2|TRBV6-4|many
TGTGCCAGCAGTGACTCTGCGGGAGGAGACACCGGGGAGCTGTTTTTT
CASSDSAGGDTGELFF
>NA|TRBJ2-7|TRBV27|NA
TGTGCCAGCAGTCACGGACTCTCCTACGAGCAGTACTTC
CASSHGLSYEQYF
>NA|TRBJ2-5|TRBV19|NA
TGTGCCAGTAGGGCCGGGGGGCCCCCCCAGGAGACCCAGTACTTC
CASRAGGPPQETQYF
>TRBD1|TRBJ1-2|TRBV19|NA
TGTGCCAGTATGGGACAGGACTATGGCTACACCTTC
CASMGQDYGYTF
>NA|TRBJ2-6|TRBV27|NA
TGTGCCAGCAGTATCCACGGGTCTGGGGCCAACGTCCTGACTTTC
CASSIHGSGANVLTF
>TRBD1|TRBJ1-2|TRBV19|NA
TGTGCCAGTAACTGGGACAGTACCGATGGCTACACCTTC
CASNWDSTDGYTF
>NA|TRBJ1-3|TRBV10-3|NA
TGTGCCATCAATGACGGGGAGAGGGGAAACACCATATATTTT
CAINDGERGNTIYF
>NA|TRBJ1-4|TRBV30|NA
TGTGCCTGGAGTGGTAACAATGAAAAACTGTTTTTT
CAWSGNNEKLFF
>NA|TRBJ2-2|TRBV5-1|NA
TGCGCCAGCAGCTTTCAGGGGGGGAACACCGGGGAGCTGTTTTTT
CASSFQGGNTGELFF
>TRBD1|TRBJ1-1|TRBV6-2/TRBV6-3|NA
TGTGCCAGCAGTTTACAGGGGAGCACTGAAGCTTTCTTT
CASSLQGSTEAFF
>NA|TRBJ2-2|TRBV28|NA
TGTGCCAGCACTGAGACGGTGAACACCGGGGAGCTGTTTTTT
CASTETVNTGELFF
>NA|TRBJ1-4|TRBV7-2|NA
TGTGCCAGCAGCTCTCCTCTCATTGAAAAACTGTTTTTT
CASSSPLIEKLFF
>TRBD1|TRBJ2-1|TRBV20-1|NA
TGCAGTCTCGACAGGGTCAATGAGCAGTTCTTC
CSLDRVNEQFF
>TRBD1|TRBJ2-7|TRBV5-6|NA
TGTGCCAGCAGCTGGACAGGGTCTTTCTCCTACGAGCAGTACTTC
CASSWTGSFSYEQYF
>NA|TRBJ1-1|TRBV11-2|NA
TGTGCCAGCAGCTTAGTAATGAACACTGAAGCTTTCTTT
CASSLVMNTEAFF
>NA|TRBJ1-1|TRBV3-1/TRBV3-2|NA
TGTGCCAGCAGACGTGGACAGAACACTGAAGCTTTCTTT
CASRRGQNTEAFF
>NA|TRBJ2-1|TRBV7-8|NA
TGTGCCAGTGGTAAGGTGCTCGGAAAGCAGTTCTTC
CASGKVLGKQFF
>NA|TRBJ2-1|TRBV3-1/TRBV3-2|NA
TGTGCCAGCAGCCAGGGGCGGGGGCCCTGGAATGAGCAGTTCTTC
CASSQGRGPWNEQFF
>TRBD1|TRBJ1-1|TRBV18|NA
TGTGCCAGCTCACCAGTGACAGGGGGCACGAACACTGAAGCTTTCTTT
CASSPVTGGTNTEAFF
>NA|TRBJ2-2|TRBV6-5|once
TGTGCCAGCAGTTACTACCAATTGGCCGGGGAGCTGTTTTTT
CASSYYQLAGELFF
>NA|TRBJ1-3|TRBV7-9|NA
TGTGCCAGCAGCTTAGGTGGAATGAACACCATATATTTT
CASSLGGMNTIYF
>NA|TRBJ1-3|TRBV19|NA
TGTGCCAGTAGTATGGACAGTGGAAACACCATATATTTT
CASSMDSGNTIYF
>NA|TRBJ2-7|TRBV27|NA
TGTGCCAGCAGTTTAAAGGAGACTTACGAGCAGTACTTC
CASSLKETYEQYF
>NA|TRBJ2-6|TRBV29-1|once
TGCAGCGTTGATATGGGTAGGGACGTCCTGACTTTC
CSVDMGRDVLTF